The next 6 T cell receptor beta chains were all read from a single sample in a study of T cell changes during pregnancy in multiple sclerosis. TCRdb's copy holds only in-frame clones and misses some; the assay was immunoSEQ multiplex PCR. Of roughly 80,000 clones listed, about 91% are singletons. Sequences were derived from peripheral blood, sampled before pregnancy. The receptors shown here come from a female donor with multiple sclerosis, enrolled in a pregnancy study.

This clone is a singleton in its sample. The genes are TRBV19 and TRBJ1-5; 10 bases line up with TRBD1. The ends lost 4 bases at V and 4 bases at J; junction bases unmatched: 7. This CDR3 spans 16 amino acids. The germline V gene encodes CDR1 LNHDA and CDR2 SQIVND (reference sequence). The DNA of the CDR3 is TGTGCCAGTAGTACTTCCCCGGGACAGGGGAATCAGCCCCAGCATTTT. It is translated as CASSTSPGQGNQPQHF.

J is TRBJ2-3 and V is TRBV9; 7 bases are shared with TRBD2. The CDR3 sequence is 15 residues long. Germline CDR1 reads SGDLS; CDR2 reads YYNGEE. After removal of 4 bases from V and 3 bases from J, the junction contained 8 bases not matched to a gene. CDR3 protein: CASSSPGGVTDTQYF. DNA of the CDR3: TGTGCCAGCAGCTCACCGGGGGGAGTGACAGATACGCAGTATTTT.

The chain combines TRBV7-4 with TRBJ1-5, with D maybe TRBD1 (6 bases). The CDR3 totals 14 residues. Trimming left V 7 bases short and J 3 bases short, with 13 bases between. Germline CDR1 SGHVT, CDR2 SQSDAQ. CDR3 amino acids: CASTKQGPNQPQHF. The DNA for the CDR3 is TGTGCCAGCACCAAACAGGGTCCCAATCAGCCCCAGCATTTT. Variable domain in full (rest from reference TRBV7-4 and TRBJ1-5): GAGVSQSPRYKVAKRGRDVALRCDSISGHVTLYWYRQTLGQGSEVLTYSQSDAQRDKSGRPSGRFSAERPERSVSTLKIQRTEQGDSAVYLCASTKQGPNQPQHFGDGTRLSIL.

J is TRBJ1-2 and V is TRBV5-4; 7 bases map to TRBD1. V was pared by 9 bases and J by 4 bases, with 9 bases of the junction left unmatched. Germline V gene sequence: CDR1 SGHNT, CDR2 YYREEE (reference sequence). The CDR3 length is 13 residues. This chain's CDR3 is CANSKGQSYGYTF. The CDR3 nucleotides read TGTGCCAACTCGAAGGGACAGAGCTATGGCTACACCTTC.

This chain connects TRBV29-1 to TRBJ2-5; 8 bases match TRBD2. CDR1 SQVTM and CDR2 ANQGSEA come from the germline V gene. CDR3 size: 15 residues. V lost 3 bases, J lost 1 base, and 7 bases stayed unmatched. In DNA, the CDR3 is TGCAGCGTTGATGGTACTAGCGGAATCCAAGAGACCCAGTACTTC. Translated, it gives CSVDGTSGIQETQYF.

The V call is TRBV19, the J call TRBJ1-1; tentatively, D is TRBD1 (5 bases). V lost 8 bases and J 3 bases, leaving 13 bases between the germline ends. The CDR3 has 13 residues. Germline V gene sequence: CDR1 LNHDA, CDR2 SQIVND (reference sequence). The CDR3 sequence: CASRREGYTEAFF. CDR3 DNA sequence: TGTGCCAGTCGCAGGGAGGGGTACACTGAAGCTTTCTTT.